This TCR beta chain was sequenced for a study of shared clonotypes between healthy human individuals (TCRdb year 2020). Broadly, across the study: The cohort comprised a couple of women and a few men aged 18 to 49 years. Libraries were prepared and TCR repertoires were sequenced by different laboratories using diverse techniques, in order to increase sequencing depth and limit assay-specific biases. For each donor, CD4 naive and CD4 memory were each run on three plates, CD8 naive on two plates, and CD8 memory on one plate. Per donor, leukapheresis produced somewhere between about 0.8 and 9 billion PBMCs. To estimate repertoire size and how much clonotypes are shared between individuals, the study performed deep sequencing of blood TCR repertoires from about five healthy adults. General findings and caveats noted by the study authors: Sampling was limited to blood, and TCR repertoires in tissue likely differ from TCR repertoires in blood. Estimated clonotype richness was generally larger for naive than for memory subsets. Compared with non-shared clonotypes, the clonotypes found in all four sorted-subset donors had higher generation probabilities. Pairwise subsampling led to the expectation that sequencing depth would affect the degree of clonotype sharing among donors. Because the study included only a small number of donors, the genetic and exposure-history diversity represented was limited. Incomplete sequencing was indicated by rarefaction of sorted-subset datasets, despite the large sequencing depth. About 4.5% of naive CD4, 3% to 4% of naive CD8, approximately 2.2% of memory CD4, and around 0.4% of memory CD8 clonotypes were shared across several donors.

Using the deep immunoSEQ assay, multiplex PCR amplified TCR CDR3 regions from genomic DNA. For each cell subset, the extracted genomic DNA was distributed evenly across all wells of several immunoSEQ 96-well plates, and each plate served as one replicate. For sorted subsets, about 220 ng of genomic DNA, equivalent to tens of thousands of T cell genomes, went into each replicate PCR. Purified libraries were measured with a Qubit 3.0 fluorometer, size-checked on a Bioanalyzer 2100, and measured again with the KAPA Library Quantification kit. A separate single-read 150-cycle Illumina NextSeq 550 flow cell was used to sequence each immunoSEQ 96-well plate. As for the authors' bioinformatics: Because the immunoSEQ output held only junctional sequences and lacked quality scores, the filtering could not match the filtering applied to full-length reads. To assign V/J genes and CDR3, sequences were annotated using PyIR, a Python wrapper for IgBLAST v1.9, with IMGT germline references. Reads were removed for weak V/J assignments (E-value above 1e-6), missing CDR3, stop codons, out-of-frame junctions, or ambiguous translated residues. V3J clonotypes were defined by identical inferred V gene, J gene, and CDR3 amino acid sequence. To compute the percentage overlap between repertoires, the number of shared unique clonotypes was divided by the size of the smaller repertoire. RTK rarefaction, the Chao1 estimator, and Recon v2.1 estimates of unobserved clonotypes were used to assess repertoire richness. For all TCRbeta clonotypes obtained by the gDNA method from a few donors, generation probabilities were computed with OLGA. The table comes from immuneACCESS by way of TCRdb, which keeps in-frame sequences with V and J called. Part of the clones is missing from these tables; in studies checked, under half for an unresolved V gene and the rest for unknown reasons. V and J calls and clone size are given by that table; D and trimming were obtained from the DNA. Counted in this sample were millions of clones; approximately 95% of them appeared once. The ten largest make up under 0.45% of the sample.

To note about this clone: The antigen it binds to is not known. Per-nucleotide qualities are absent, and no much larger clonotype sits a single base away.

Healthy HIV-negative adults with no recently reported acute infections or vaccinations were included as donors. Every donor was a Caucasian adult living in Nashville, Tennessee, USA. CD4+ T cells were enriched by magnetic negative selection; naive cells were then positively selected on CD45RA, and the negative fraction formed the memory subset. Blood was obtained by leukapheresis, after which PBMCs were separated by Ficoll-Histopaque density gradient centrifugation and cryopreserved in liquid nitrogen vapor phase. Analytical flow cytometry was used to check the purity and quantity of each magnetically sorted T cell population. Genomic DNA was isolated from every sorted fraction and measured by UV absorbance on a Nanodrop 2000c. The V end gives up 4 bases and the J end 3 bases, leaving 11 bases in the junction not matched to a gene. CDR1 and CDR2 (SEHNR, FQNEAQ) derive from the germline V gene (reference sequence). The CDR3 sequence holds 17 residues, the cysteine and phenylalanine included. CDR3 DNA is the only sequence kept; it has 51 bases, read in frame from the first base.

The source material was naive CD4+ T cells from PBMCs. The cell subset or site label, as the study defines it: CD45RA+ positively selected. The sequence joins TRBV7-9 to TRBJ2-7, with 11 central nucleotides matching TRBD2. The source is a man younger than 35 in good health. Some clones in this sample may be carry-over from other donors' samples. The DNA sequence is as follows: TGTGCCAGCAGCTCGGAAAGACCGGGACTAGCGGACTACGAGCAGTACTTC. Its amino acids are CASSSERPGLADYEQYF.